These 6 T cell receptor beta chains originate from one sample sequenced in a study of Ad26.COV2.S vaccination and SARS-CoV-2 variants. Sample treatment: some 20 received Ad26.COV2.S at low or high dose, single or two shots; about five received placebo; per-sample allocation not given. Vaccine and placebo recipients were sampled on day 63 after the first injection. Profiled with immunoSEQ multiplex PCR; TCRdb holds only in-frame clones, not every one. Of 360,000 or so clones listed, around 86% are singletons. The sequencing used peripheral blood, collected in a trial of Ad26.COV2.S vaccine versus placebo. These receptors originate from a person aged 18 to 59 who received the Ad26.COV2.S COVID-19 vaccine or a placebo.

The gene calls are TRBV5-4 and TRBJ2-7; D is unclear. In germline, CDR1 is SGHNT, CDR2 YYREEE (reference sequence). This CDR3 has 12 residues. V was pared by 4 bases and J by 4 bases, with 9 bases between. This CDR3 is CASSPDSYEQYF. The CDR3 region has the DNA TGTGCCAGCAGCCCCGACTCTTACGAGCAGTACTTC.

J is TRBJ2-1 and V is TRBV6-2 or TRBV6-3; 8 nucleotides line up with TRBD1. The CDR3 consists of 15 residues. In germline, CDR1 is MNHEY, CDR2 SVGEGT. The trim removed 6 bases at V and 4 bases at J, leaving 8 bases unmatched. CDR3 bases: TGTGCCAGCAGCCCGGACAGGGTTTCTTACAATGAGCAGTTCTTC. Translating gives CASSPDRVSYNEQFF.

The J gene is TRBJ2-5, the V gene TRBV30; TRBD2 matches 14 bases. CDR3 length: 16 amino acids. The junction had 6 bases not matched to a gene; V was cut back by 1 base and J by 5 bases. CDR1 and CDR2 (germline): GTSNPN, SVGIG (reference sequence). As DNA, the CDR3 is TGTGCCTGGAGTGCTGGACTAGCGGGGGGAGGGGAGACCCAGTACTTC. Translating it yields CAWSAGLAGGGETQYF. Looking up the rest from reference TRBV30 and TRBJ2-5 gives the full variable domain: SQTIHQWPATLVQPVGSPLSLECTVEGTSNPNLYWYRQAAGRGLQLLFYSVGIGQISSEVPQNLSASRPQDRQFILSSKKLLLSDSGFYLCAWSAGLAGGGETQYFGPGTRLLVL.

V gene TRBV5-6 combines with J gene TRBJ1-6, with D perhaps TRBD1 (5 bases). The CDR3 spans 15 residues. V was shortened by 0 bases and J by 8 bases, with 12 bases between the two germline ends. Germline lookup yields CDR1 SGHDT and CDR2 YYEEEE. This CDR3 is CASSLEPRVDSPLHF. Here the CDR3 DNA reads TGTGCCAGCAGCTTGGAGCCCAGGGTTGATTCACCCCTCCACTTT. The full variable domain, in which reference TRBV5-6 and TRBJ1-6 provide the parts outside the CDR3, is DAGVTQSPTHLIKTRGQQVTLRCSPKSGHDTVSWYQQALGQGPQFIFQYYEEEERQRGNFPDRFSGHQFPNYSSELNVNALLLGDSALYLCASSLEPRVDSPLHFGNGTRLTVT.

This clone appeared a single time. The CDR3 DNA follows: TGTGCCAGCAGCAGTACAGGGAGGGTATACAATGAGCAGTTCTTC. Translating gives CASSSTGRVYNEQFF. The chain couples TRBV7-2 to TRBJ2-1; a weak D match, TRBD2 (7 bases). Germline assignment: CDR1 SGHTA and CDR2 FQGNSA. Trimming took off 5 bases at V and 4 bases at J, with 15 bases between the two ends. This CDR3 has 15 amino acids. Based on the CDR3 plus reference TRBV7-2 and TRBJ2-1, the full variable domain is GAGVSQSPSNKVTEKGKDVELRCDPISGHTALYWYRQSLGQGLEFLIYFQGNSAPDKSGLPSDRFSAERTGGSVSTLTIQRTQQEDSAVYLCASSSTGRVYNEQFFGPGTRLTVL.

The V gene is TRBV9, the J gene TRBJ1-4, with TRBD1 matching 7 bases. The junction had 4 bases not matched to a gene; V was cut back by 0 bases and J by 5 bases. CDR1 and CDR2 (germline): SGDLS, YYNGEE. This CDR3 contains 15 residues. The chain's CDR3 is CASSVEGQPNEKLFF. The CDR3 bases are TGTGCCAGCAGCGTAGAGGGACAGCCGAATGAAAAACTGTTTTTT.